The following is a T cell receptor beta chain sequence with its context. Antigen unknown. The entry originates in a study of blood T cells in healthy people across ages. Study results and limitations: A conclusive naive versus antigen-experienced comparison was prevented by the unsorted PBMCs.

Germline assignment: CDR1 DFQATT and CDR2 SNEGSKA (reference sequence). The CDR3 has 15 amino acids. With 5 bases removed from V and 1 base from J, the gap between germline ends came to 16 bases. Combining a sample-barcoded 5' primer with a J-beta primer mix, a second PCR ran for roughly 6 to 12 cycles. Researchers report that a template-switch adaptor with 12 random nucleotides tagged each cDNA molecule. No fewer than 3 million CDR3-containing paired-end reads came from each sample. TCRdb ran MiXCR on the 5' RACE reads and lists one entry per CDR3 protein. The sample lists a few hundred thousand distinct CDR3 sequences; 27% were seen once.

Material: blood. The V and J genes are TRBV20-1 and TRBJ2-3, with D perhaps being TRBD1 or TRBD2 (6 bases each). The clonotype comes from a woman aged 70 to 79 in good health. Written as DNA, the CDR3 is TGCAGTGCTGGGGAGGAGGGGACACGCACAGATACGCAGTATTTT. The encoded protein is CSAGEEGTRTDTQYF.